The clone carrying this TCR beta chain came up many times. The antigen is undetermined. cDNA was made by 5'RACE with 10-nucleotide random UMIs. Per sequencing run, 15-18 subjects together gave over 170 million TCR-beta sequences. A single record per CDR3 protein comes from TCRdb applying MiXCR to the 5' RACE reads. The sample carries about 71,000 distinct CDR3 sequences, about 10% recorded once. The sample is drawn from a study of neurological immune-mediated disorders. General study findings and limits: CDR3 amino acid sequences found in expanded clones were never shared across subjects, suggesting private repertoires in all groups.

Time point here: longitudinal time-point 1 (baseline). In Maryland, USA, blood bank volunteers were the healthy controls. This CDR3 is built from 16 residues. Germline V CDR1 and CDR2: SGHRS, YFSETQ. V lost 0 bases and J lost 6, with 16 bases in between. This sequence joins TRBV5-1 and TRBJ2-1; a weak D match, TRBD2 (7 bases). This sequence originates from a man aged 25 to 40 in good health. The sample consisted of PBMCs. CDR3 region: CASSLGFARGANEQFF. CDR3 DNA sequence: TGCGCCAGCAGCTTGGGATTCGCCCGGGGGGCCAATGAGCAGTTCTTC.